The clone carrying this TCR beta chain was observed a single time. Its specificity is unknown. This specimen comes from a study of Graves' ophthalmopathy and Graves' hyperthyroidism. Findings and caveats of the study: Discriminating ophthalmopathy from stable hyperthyroidism, a 13-signature model attained a sensitivity of 85% to 90% and a specificity of approximately 77%.

Amplifying from RNA transcripts, the study obtained TCR beta CDR3 regions. RT-PCR in the first round used HTBI primers; a second-round multiplex PCR followed. TCRdb independently ran MiXCR on the multiplex PCR reads; one entry per CDR3 protein. This table holds 240,000 or so distinct CDR3 sequences, around 50% found once. Germline V gene lookup returns CDR1 SGHTA and CDR2 FQGNSA. V dropped 5 bases and J dropped 0 bases, with 17 bases sitting between them. The CDR3 loop spans 17 amino acids. The chain is built from TRBV7-2 and TRBJ1-3, with unresolved D. The sample taken for sequencing was peripheral blood. This sequence was found in an adult man with Graves' ophthalmopathy. CDR3 protein: CASSQEYHTHSGNTIYF. The CDR3 nucleotides are TGTGCCAGCAGCCAAGAATATCACACCCACTCTGGAAACACCATATATTTT. Supplemented by reference TRBV7-2 and TRBJ1-3, the full variable domain reads GAGVSQSPSNKVTEKGKDVELRCDPISGHTALYWYRQSLGQGLEFLIYFQGNSAPDKSGLPSDRFSAERTGGSVSTLTIQRTQQEDSAVYLCASSQEYHTHSGNTIYFGEGSWLTVV.